Listed here are 3 T cell receptor beta chains from one sample, sequenced in a study of T-cell memory formation after mild COVID-19. TCRdb processed the 5' RACE reads anew with MiXCR; each CDR3 protein has one entry. The table includes about 100,000 distinct CDR3 sequences, over 8.5% detected once. The sample was PBMCs or a T cell subset sorted from them (not recorded which). Every receptor here comes from a man between 18 and 35 years old who had mild COVID-19 (a few samples of this study predate the infection). Cell type and time point are not known.

A few counts support this clonotype. The chain couples TRBV6-2 or TRBV6-3 to TRBJ2-2, with D perhaps assigned TRBD1 or TRBD2 (5 bases each). CDR1 and CDR2 from the germline V gene are MNHEY and SVGEGT. The CDR3 length is 14 residues. Trimming pared 7 bases from V and 5 bases from J, leaving 14 bases between. The CDR3, as DNA: TGTGCCAGCACCGGGACCCCTATGACCGGGGAGCTGTTTTTT. It translates to CASTGTPMTGELFF.

A few counts support this clonotype. V gene TRBV5-1 combines with J gene TRBJ1-1; perhaps TRBD1 as D (5 bases). CDR1 SGHRS and CDR2 YFSETQ come from the germline V gene. There are 14 residues in the CDR3. V lost 4 bases and J lost 5, with 15 bases in between. CDR3 DNA sequence: TGCGCCAGCAGCCAAAGGGGAGGAGGGACTGAAGCTTTCTTT. Translation gives CASSQRGGGTEAFF.

This clonotype was observed at least ten times. V is TRBV6-5 and J is TRBJ2-6, with D hard to call. The CDR3 runs 14 residues. V dropped 2 bases and J dropped 0 bases, with 2 bases sitting between them. Per germline, CDR1 MNHEY and CDR2 SVGAGI. CDR3 amino acids: CASSYTSGANVLTF. CDR3 DNA: TGTGCCAGCAGTTACACCTCTGGGGCCAACGTCCTGACTTTC.